This T cell receptor beta chain is from a study of shared clonotypes between healthy human individuals. Study background: Used for every donor were three CD4 naive, three CD4 memory, two CD8 naive and one CD8 memory plate.

The data were produced by immunoSEQ multiplex PCR, yet TCRdb's version contains in-frame clones alone and is incomplete. The sample records under 2.5 million clones, under 95% being singletons. General observations from the study: Generation probabilities of non-shared clonotypes were lower (relative to those shared by all four donors).

This clone was counted once. Its antigen remains unidentified. The receptor was derived from a man between 18 and 35 years old in good health. Some clones in this sample may be carry-over from other donors' samples. Sample: naive CD4+ T cells from PBMCs. Described subset: CD45RA+ positively selected.

CDR3 DNA: TGTGCCAGCAGTTCCAGGCTAGCGGAAATTTACGAGCAGTACTTC. It specifies CASSSRLAEIYEQYF. The V gene is TRBV6-6, the J gene TRBJ2-7; TRBD2 matches 7 bases. CDR1 and CDR2 (germline): MNHNY, SVGAGI (reference sequence). V gave up 4 bases and J gave up 4 bases; unmatched junction bases: 10. The CDR3 consists of 15 residues.